This T cell receptor beta chain was profiled in a study of blood T cell repertoires in COVID-19. Study as a whole: COVID-19 samples from acute and convalescent phases originated in the United States, Italy and Spain. T cells, B-cell-depleted T cells, or PBMCs provided the cDNA or gDNA that served as material.

This CDR3 is 13 amino acids long. Germline-derived CDR1 and CDR2 are SNHLY and FYNNEI. The V segment lost 4 bases and the J segment 11 bases; nucleotides outside the gene matches: 8. Original handling: Cell counts per sample came from amplifying reference gene primers. TCRdb keeps only in-frame clones here, not all; method: immunoSEQ multiplex PCR. V, J and clone size reflect that table, while D and trimming were determined from the DNA. The sample shows about 220,000 clones, roughly 85% of them seen only once. Seattle patients were enrolled during active infection and followed longitudinally. The clonotype was recovered from a woman in her 70s with COVID-19, enrolled during active disease. The source material was peripheral blood. The gene calls are TRBV2 and TRBJ1-1, with TRBD1 matching 9 bases. For the CDR3, the DNA is TGTGCCAGCAGTGGAGGACAGGGGTCGGGTGCTTTCTTT. It specifies CASSGGQGSGAFF.